These T cell receptor beta chains were read from a single sample in a study of cytomegalovirus exposure and HLA in healthy donors. The data were produced by immunoSEQ multiplex PCR, yet TCRdb's version contains in-frame clones alone and is incomplete. The sample has 150,000 or so clones, roughly 80% seen once; the top ten hold roughly 8%. Sequenced material: PBMCs. All receptors come from a woman in her thirties or forties in good health and CMV-seropositive. Both conserved end residues are part of each CDR3. D genes are given only for firm matches. Some rows have no size entry. The others give once, few or many, or a class for an expanded clone.

abundance	v_gene	d_gene	len	j_gene	CDR3aa	CDR3nt
-	TRBV12-5	TRBD1	14	TRBJ2-3	CASGPHEGGGTQYF	TGTGCTAGTGGTCCCCATGAAGGGGGCGGTACGCAGTATTTT
-	TRBV9	TRBD1	16	TRBJ2-2	CASSVGQGIRTGELFF	TGTGCCAGCAGCGTAGGACAGGGGATAAGGACCGGGGAGCTGTTTTTT
-	TRBV7-3	-	16	TRBJ2-1	CASSLAGGTSYNEQFF	TGTGCCAGCAGCTTAGCGGGCGGGACTTCCTACAATGAGCAGTTCTTC
-	TRBV5-1	TRBD2	14	TRBJ2-5	CASSLDTGGETQYF	TGCGCCAGCAGCTTGGATACGGGGGGGGAGACCCAGTACTTC
few	TRBV2	-	12	TRBJ2-1	CASRWGEDEQFF	TGTGCCAGCAGATGGGGCGAGGATGAGCAGTTCTTC
-	TRBV28	-	12	TRBJ2-7	CASSTAISLALF	TGTGCCAGCAGTACCGCGATCTCACTAGCTTTGTTC
-	TRBV15	TRBD2	16	TRBJ2-3	CATSRARTRSADTQYF	TGTGCCACCAGCAGAGCCAGGACTAGAAGTGCAGATACGCAGTATTTT
-	TRBV5-8	-	14	TRBJ2-5	CASSFHPGRETQYF	TGTGCCAGCAGCTTTCACCCGGGTAGGGAGACCCAGTACTTC
-	TRBV9	-	15	TRBJ2-3	CASSTGGNLGDTQYF	TGTGCCAGCAGCACAGGAGGGAACTTAGGAGATACGCAGTATTTT
-	TRBV6-5	TRBD1	15	TRBJ2-7	CASSPGWDSTYEQYF	TGTGCCAGCAGTCCGGGCTGGGACAGCACCTACGAGCAGTACTTC
few	TRBV28	-	16	TRBJ2-6	CASSSEAFSGANVLTF	TGTGCCAGCAGTTCGGAGGCCTTCTCTGGGGCCAACGTCCTGACTTTC
-	TRBV28	TRBD2	15	TRBJ2-7	CASTELAGGPSEQYF	TGTGCCAGCACGGAGTTAGCGGGAGGGCCGTCCGAGCAGTACTTC
few	TRBV13	-	14	TRBJ1-3	CASSLDAPGNTIYF	TGTGCCAGCAGCTTAGACGCGCCGGGAAACACCATATATTTT
-	TRBV28	-	15	TRBJ1-5	CASSLSGGNYQPQHF	TGTGCCAGCAGTTTAAGTGGAGGGAATTATCAGCCCCAGCATTTT
-	TRBV11-2	-	14	TRBJ2-1	CASSLQATYNEQFF	TGTGCCAGCAGCTTACAGGCGACCTACAATGAGCAGTTCTTC
few	TRBV5-1	-	17	TRBJ2-1	CASTSVPGLEPGGQQFF	TGCGCCAGCACATCCGTCCCGGGACTCGAGCCGGGGGGCCAGCAGTTCTTC
once	TRBV7-3	TRBD1	15	TRBJ1-1	CASSLTRTGDTEAFF	TGTGCCAGCAGCTTGACACGTACAGGGGACACTGAAGCTTTCTTT
-	TRBV7-3	-	15	TRBJ2-2	CASSLGTPAGGELFF	TGTGCCAGCAGCTTAGGGACTCCGGCCGGCGGGGAGCTGTTTTTT
-	TRBV28	TRBD1	14	TRBJ1-2	CASRSSRGPGGYTF	TGTGCCAGCCGTAGTTCCAGGGGGCCGGGTGGCTACACCTTC
-	TRBV27	-	13	TRBJ2-7	CASSGDTSYEQYF	TGTGCCAGCAGTGGGGACACCTCCTACGAGCAGTACTTC
-	TRBV6-4	TRBD2	13	TRBJ2-1	CATLSGRDGEQFF	TGTGCCACCCTTAGCGGGAGAGACGGTGAGCAGTTCTTC
-	TRBV11-3	TRBD2	16	TRBJ2-3	CASSLESAGGPDTQYF	TGTGCCAGCAGCTTAGAGTCGGCGGGAGGGCCAGATACGCAGTATTTT
-	TRBV7-6	TRBD1	14	TRBJ2-5	CASSATGAKETQYF	TGTGCCAGCAGCGCAACAGGGGCGAAGGAGACCCAGTACTTC
-	TRBV11-2	-	14	TRBJ1-1	CASSLTGYNTEAFF	TGTGCCAGCAGCTTAACAGGGTATAACACTGAAGCTTTCTTT
-	TRBV11-2	TRBD2	16	TRBJ2-3	CASSLFGLAGTDTQYF	TGTGCCAGCAGTTTATTCGGACTAGCGGGAACAGATACGCAGTATTTT
once	TRBV7-2	-	14	TRBJ1-3	CASSLVQGRDTIYF	TGTGCCAGCAGCTTAGTCCAGGGAAGGGACACCATATATTTT
once	TRBV5-4	TRBD1	14	TRBJ1-2	CASSLEQGAFGYTF	TGTGCCAGCAGCTTGGAACAGGGGGCTTTTGGCTACACCTTC
-	TRBV7-9	-	14	TRBJ2-5	CASTPGRPQETQYF	TGTGCCAGCACCCCGGGGAGGCCCCAAGAGACCCAGTACTTC
-	TRBV29-1	TRBD2	17	TRBJ2-1	CSAEGLAGDALYNEQFF	TGCAGCGCCGAGGGACTAGCGGGTGACGCCCTCTACAATGAGCAGTTCTTC
few	TRBV4-1	TRBD2	17	TRBJ2-7	CASSQDLGRTTSYEQYF	TGCGCCAGCAGCCAAGATCTCGGGAGGACTACCTCCTACGAGCAGTACTTC
-	TRBV7-2	-	12	TRBJ2-7	CASSPFSYEQYF	TGTGCCAGCAGCCCCTTCTCCTACGAGCAGTACTTC
few	TRBV19	TRBD2	14	TRBJ2-7	CASSIGGTNYEQYF	TGTGCCAGTAGTATAGGGGGGACTAACTACGAGCAGTACTTC
-	TRBV7-2	TRBD1	13	TRBJ2-1	CASSSGQSNEQFF	TGTGCCAGCAGCTCGGGACAGAGCAATGAGCAGTTCTTC
-	TRBV10-3	TRBD1	14	TRBJ1-2	CAISSRTGRSGYTF	TGTGCCATCAGTTCCCGGACAGGGCGGTCCGGCTACACCTTC
-	TRBV5-5	-	16	TRBJ2-2	CASSLSDDRITGELFF	TGTGCCAGCAGCTTGAGTGATGACAGGATCACCGGGGAGCTGTTTTTT
once	TRBV2	TRBD2	20	TRBJ2-3	CASKRGTLRGTSGSTDTQYF	TGTGCCAGCAAAAGGGGGACATTAAGGGGGACTAGCGGGAGCACAGATACGCAGTATTTT
-	TRBV10-3	TRBD1	14	TRBJ2-7	CAIATGQGALEQYF	TGTGCCATCGCCACGGGACAGGGGGCCCTCGAGCAGTACTTC
-	TRBV6-5	TRBD2	16	TRBJ2-3	CASSYDSGGATDTQYF	TGTGCCAGCAGTTACGATAGCGGGGGAGCCACAGATACGCAGTATTTT
-	TRBV15	-	15	TRBJ1-4	CATSRVRGSNEKLFF	TGTGCCACCAGCAGAGTCCGGGGAAGTAATGAAAAACTGTTTTTT
-	TRBV6-1	TRBD2	13	TRBJ2-3	CASIAGGKDTQYF	TGTGCCAGCATCGCGGGAGGTAAAGATACGCAGTATTTT
once	TRBV27	-	14	TRBJ2-1	CASSSSSVYNEQFF	TGTGCCAGCAGTTCCTCTAGCGTTTACAATGAGCAGTTCTTC